This entry lists 8 T cell receptor beta chains sequenced from one sample in a study of blood T cell repertoires in COVID-19. Repertoires were generated with immunoSEQ multiplex PCR, while TCRdb's copy carries only in-frame clones and drops some. The sample has fewer than 300,000 clones, about 87% seen once. Specimen: peripheral blood. All receptors come from a woman between 45 and 60 years old with COVID-19, enrolled during active disease.

The chain links TRBV4-2 to TRBJ1-1; 10 bases are shared with TRBD1. The CDR3 extends over 16 amino acids. The germline V gene encodes CDR1 LGHNA and CDR2 YNFKEQ. Trimming removed 4 bases from V and 0 bases from J; junction bases left unmatched: 5. CDR3 in amino acids: CASSPDRGQMNTEAFF. In nucleotides, the CDR3 is TGTGCCAGCAGCCCAGACAGGGGGCAGATGAACACTGAAGCTTTCTTT.

The chain employs TRBV7-9 and TRBJ2-7; D is perhaps TRBD2 (6 bases). This CDR3 is 14 amino acids long. Trimming took off 6 bases at V and 5 bases at J, with 17 bases between the two ends. The V gene's germline CDR1 is SEHNR and CDR2 FQNEAQ (reference sequence). The CDR3 DNA is TGTGCCAGCAGTCACGTCGGGGGTACCAACGAGCAGTACTTC. Translated, it gives CASSHVGGTNEQYF.

The chain carries TRBV11-2 and TRBJ2-1; TRBD2 agrees at 8 bases. CDR3 length equals 17 residues. The trim removed 5 bases at V and 6 bases at J, leaving 15 bases unmatched. Per germline, CDR1 SGHAT and CDR2 FQNNGV. The CDR3: CASSPGVRTSIGNEQFF. The DNA for the CDR3 is TGTGCCAGCAGCCCCGGCGTGAGGACTAGCATAGGCAATGAGCAGTTCTTC.

The genes are TRBV19 and TRBJ2-3; perhaps TRBD1 as D (5 bases). The germline V gene has CDR1 LNHDA and CDR2 SQIVND (reference sequence). CDR3 length: 17 residues. Deletions cut 5 bases from V and 0 bases from J, with 18 bases between. This CDR3 is CASSSRRQPPSTDTQYF. In DNA form, the CDR3 reads TGTGCCAGTAGTTCCAGAAGACAGCCCCCTAGCACAGATACGCAGTATTTT.

This chain connects TRBV5-5 to TRBJ2-1; D may be TRBD2 (6 bases). The CDR3 spans 16 residues. V lost 5 bases to trimming and J lost 0 bases, with 15 bases between them. Looked up from germline, CDR1 is SGHKS and CDR2 is YYEKEE (reference sequence). Here the CDR3 DNA reads TGTGCCAGCAGTCGGAGCGGGTTAAACTCCTACAATGAGCAGTTCTTC. Protein: CASSRSGLNSYNEQFF.

This clone appeared a single time. The chain has TRBV29-1 and TRBJ2-7; 7 bases are shared with TRBD1. CDR1 is SQVTM and CDR2 is ANQGSEA in the germline V gene. The CDR3 runs 11 residues. V dropped 5 bases and J dropped 6; count of bases not matched to a gene: 4. DNA of the CDR3: TGCAGCGTTAACTACAGGGGCGAGCAGTACTTC. It yields the protein CSVNYRGEQYF.

The V gene is TRBV6-2 or TRBV6-3, the J gene TRBJ1-5; 8 bases line up with TRBD1. The germline gives CDR1 MNHEY, CDR2 SVGEGT. V lost 2 bases, J lost 13 bases, and 4 bases stayed unmatched. The CDR3 has 12 residues. The DNA of the CDR3 is TGTGCCAGCAGTTACAAAAGGACAGGGCAGCATTTT. Its translation: CASSYKRTGQHF.

A single count supports this clone. DNA for the CDR3: TGTGCCAGCAGCCCGGGGACAGGGGCTGAAAACATTCAGTACTTC. As protein: CASSPGTGAENIQYF. This chain links TRBV11-1 with TRBJ2-4; TRBD1 agrees at 10 bases. The CDR3 sequence is 15 residues long. J was trimmed by 5 bases and V by 5 bases; bases with no gene match: 6. Germline lookup yields CDR1 SGHAT and CDR2 FQDESV (reference sequence). Full variable domain (outside the CDR3, taken from reference TRBV11-1 and TRBJ2-4): EAEVAQSPRYKITEKSQAVAFWCDPISGHATLYWYRQILGQGPELLVQFQDESVVDDSQLPKDRFSAERLKGVDSTLKIQPAELGDSAMYLCASSPGTGAENIQYFGAGTRLSVL.